This TCR beta chain emerged from a study of T cells in Graves' hyperthyroidism and ophthalmopathy. The CDR3 length is 15 residues. The V gene end was trimmed by 4 bases and the J gene end by 4 bases; junction bases not matched to a gene: 5. Germline loops: CDR1 KGHDR, CDR2 SFDVKD. In its sample, this clonotype was seen many times. Amplification yielded TCR beta CDR3 regions, with RNA transcripts as the source. First-round RT-PCR targeting the TCR CDR3 was performed with the HTBI primer set. TCRdb reprocessed the multiplex PCR reads with MiXCR, giving one entry per CDR3 protein. The sample holds 600,000 or so distinct CDR3 sequences, approximately 44% seen once.

This chain uses TRBV24-1 with TRBJ1-5; 8 nucleotides agree with TRBD1. This TCR came from a woman aged 18-35 years with Graves' hyperthyroidism. The sample was peripheral blood or thyroid tissue (not recorded which). The CDR3 is CATSETGAGNQPQHF. For the CDR3, the DNA is TGTGCCACCAGTGAGACAGGGGCAGGGAATCAGCCCCAGCATTTT.